One T cell receptor beta chain is described in this entry. These data are taken from a study of regulatory T cells in long-lasting Graves disease. Study overall: Over 5 years on antithyroid drugs plus positive TSH receptor antibodies marked Graves' disease as persistent.

This sample's time point: persistent/refractory GD, antithyroid drugs over 5 years with positive TRAb. With RNA extracted from PBMCs as input, the TCR library was made. Graves' disease diagnosis followed American Thyroid Association guidelines. The TCR beta library used iRepertoire HTBI primers with Arm-PCR amplification of CDR3. TCRdb re-analysed the multiplex PCR reads in MiXCR, keeping a single row per CDR3 protein. The top ten clones hold approximately 15% of a sample with 430,000 or so distinct CDR3 sequences, around 20% of them seen once. Germline V CDR1 and CDR2: MNHNS, SASEGT. V shed 1 base and J 6 bases; nucleotides not matched to a gene: 4. The CDR3 runs 14 residues.

This specimen was peripheral blood mononuclear cells (PBMCs), taken when the disease was refractory, from a patient treated with antithyroid drugs. The clonotype was recovered from a female donor with Graves disease. J is TRBJ1-1 and V is TRBV6-1, with 8 bases that match TRBD1. The CDR3 DNA sequence: TGTGCCAGCAGTGAAGTAGGGACAGGTCCTGAAGCTTTCTTT. It specifies CASSEVGTGPEAFF.